These 31 T cell receptor beta chains share one sample of origin, sequenced in a study of T cell responses to AZD1222 COVID-19 vaccine. Libraries were prepared by immunoSEQ multiplex PCR; TCRdb keeps only in-frame clonotypes and omits some of them. The table records about 140,000 clones, 88% of them present only once. The material was peripheral blood, obtained on day 0 of AZD1222 vaccination. These receptors all stem from an adult in good health.

The chain joins TRBV11-3 to TRBJ2-1; a possible D gene is TRBD1 (6 bases). CDR3 size: 16 residues. The V end was cut by 5 bases, the J end by 5 bases, with 19 bases between. Germline CDR1 SGHNT, CDR2 YENEEA. The CDR3 DNA follows: TGTGCCAGCAGCCCCCCGGACCAGGGGCAGAACAATGAGCAGTTCTTC. It translates to CASSPPDQGQNNEQFF. The full variable domain, its missing parts supplied by reference TRBV11-3 and TRBJ2-1, is EAGVVQSPRYKIIEKKQPVAFWCNPISGHNTLYWYLQNLGQGPELLIRYENEEAVDDSQLPKDRFSAERLKGVDSTLKIQPAELGDSAVYLCASSPPDQGQNNEQFFGPGTRLTVL.

This chain joins TRBV7-9 and TRBJ1-2; a possible D gene is TRBD1 (6 bases). The CDR3 consists of 14 residues. Deletions cut 5 bases from V and 0 bases from J, with 10 bases between. Germline CDR1 SEHNR, CDR2 FQNEAQ (reference sequence). The CDR3 here is CASSGGGSNYGYTF. The CDR3 coding sequence is TGTGCCAGCAGCGGAGGGGGATCTAACTATGGCTACACCTTC.

This rearrangement joins TRBV12-3 or TRBV12-4 to TRBJ2-2; D is ambiguous. This CDR3 contains 12 residues. V was clipped by 2 bases and J by 8 bases, with 6 bases between them. The CDR3 here is CASSLRWGELFF. CDR3 sequence (DNA): TGTGCCAGCAGTTTAAGGTGGGGGGAGCTGTTTTTT.

Concerning this clone itself: The sample holds other DNA sequences that translate to the same CDR3. The rearrangement links TRBV6-5 to TRBJ1-2; a possible D gene is TRBD1 (5 bases). Trimming took 6 bases from V and 7 from J, leaving 15 bases between them. The length of the CDR3 is 13 residues. Germline CDR1 is MNHEY and CDR2 is SVGAGI. The CDR3 DNA reads as TGTGCCAGCAGCTACCTTGGGGGTTCTGGCTACACCTTC. Translation gives CASSYLGGSGYTF.

V and J are TRBV28 and TRBJ2-5, with 10 bases matching TRBD2. Per germline, CDR1 MDHEN and CDR2 SYDVKM. With V trimmed by 10 bases and J by 3 bases, 11 bases remained unmatched. The CDR3 totals 15 residues. The CDR3 coding sequence is TGTGCCATCGGGGGGTCACTAGCGGGGAAAGAGACCCAGTACTTC. Protein product: CAIGGSLAGKETQYF.

Many counts were recorded for this clone. The CDR3 nucleotides are TGTGCCTGGAGTGTAGGTAGGGGAAATGAGCAGTTCTTC. This sequence encodes CAWSVGRGNEQFF. The gene calls are TRBV30 and TRBJ2-1; tentative D call: TRBD1 (5 bases). Germline V gene lookup returns CDR1 GTSNPN and CDR2 SVGIG (reference sequence). V lost 0 bases and J 7 bases, leaving 10 bases between the germline ends. The CDR3 loop spans 13 amino acids.

The chain is built from TRBV4-1 and TRBJ2-1; TRBD1 agrees at 9 bases. The CDR3 runs 18 residues. V dropped 3 bases and J dropped 2; count of bases not matched to a gene: 11. Germline CDR1 and CDR2: MGHRA and YSYEKL. The CDR3 bases are TGCGCCAGCAGCCAGGGATTCCTGGGACAGGGCCCCTACAATGAGCAGTTCTTC. Amino acids: CASSQGFLGQGPYNEQFF.

The rearrangement links TRBV3-1 (or the pseudogene TRBV3-2) to TRBJ2-2, with 7 bases identical to TRBD2. Germline V gene data show CDR1 as LGHDT and CDR2 as YNNKEL (reference sequence). The V segment lost 0 bases and the J segment 4 bases; nucleotides outside the gene matches: 17. The CDR3 has 20 residues. CDR3 DNA: TGTGCCAGCAGCCAAGATCAGGGATACGCGACTAGCAGGGTCACCGGGGAGCTGTTTTTT. Encoded protein: CASSQDQGYATSRVTGELFF.

This rearrangement joins TRBV7-3 to TRBJ1-3; D unresolved. The ends were cut back, 5 bases at V and 4 bases at J, with 12 bases in the middle. The germline V gene encodes CDR1 SGHTA and CDR2 FQGTGA. The CDR3 has 14 residues. DNA of the CDR3: TGTGCCAGCAGCAGCGGGAGCCCCGGAAACACCATATATTTT. Amino acids: CASSSGSPGNTIYF.

J is TRBJ1-2 and V is TRBV25-1; D is unresolved. The CDR3 covers 16 residues. V was pared by 2 bases and J by 7 bases, with 20 bases between. Germline V gene sequence: CDR1 MGHDK, CDR2 SYGVNS. CDR3 DNA: TGTGCCAGCAGTGAACACGCAATTAAACCGCCGAGTGGCTACACCTTC. Its protein product is CASSEHAIKPPSGYTF.

The chain carries TRBV21-1 and TRBJ2-7; TRBD2, the table's D call, was not compared with the DNA. TRBV21-1 is reported as a pseudogene. This CDR3 has 17 amino acids. The CDR3 loop is CASSKGGSSGRAYEQYF. The CDR3 coding sequence is TGTGCCAGCAGCAAGGGCGGGTCGAGCGGGAGGGCCTACGAGCAGTACTTC.

This clone ranks as medium-sized. CDR3 sequence (DNA): TGCGCCAGCTCTGGCTGGGACAATGAGCAGTTCTTC. This encodes CASSGWDNEQFF. The chain combines TRBV4-3 with TRBJ2-1; no clear D gene. This CDR3 comprises 12 residues. V dropped 8 bases and J dropped 5 bases, with 10 bases sitting between them. Germline V gene data show CDR1 as LGHNA and CDR2 as YSLEER.

On this clone: This CDR3 is also generated by other DNA sequences in the sample. The chain employs TRBV27 and TRBJ1-5, with D uncertain. Germline V gene data show CDR1 as MNHEY and CDR2 as SMNVEV (reference sequence). The CDR3 has 12 residues. Trimming removed 3 bases at V and 4 bases at J, with 4 bases between. CDR3 sequence: CASSLPNQPQHF. The DNA of the CDR3 is TGTGCCAGCAGTTTGCCAAATCAGCCCCAGCATTTT.

This clone was seen more than once but under ten times. The chain carries TRBV6-5 and TRBJ2-2, with TRBD2 identical over 12 bases. Germline V gene sequence: CDR1 MNHEY, CDR2 SVGAGI. CDR3 length equals 15 residues. J lost 5 bases, V lost 6 bases, and 4 bases had no gene match. This CDR3 reads CASRLAGGWTGELFF. The CDR3 bases are TGTGCCAGCAGACTAGCGGGAGGTTGGACCGGGGAGCTGTTTTTT.

The chain links TRBV7-2 to TRBJ1-5; D perhaps matches TRBD1 (6 bases). There are 15 residues in the CDR3. Germline CDR1 SGHTA, CDR2 FQGNSA. Trimming pared 6 bases from V and 7 bases from J, leaving 19 bases between. CDR3 in DNA: TGTGCCAGCAGTCGGGTATCAGGGGAAGACCAGCCCCAGCATTTT. It specifies CASSRVSGEDQPQHF.

The rearrangement links TRBV12-3 or TRBV12-4 to TRBJ2-5; 10 bases agree with TRBD1. The CDR3 is 13 residues long. J lost 2 bases, V lost 8 bases, and 2 bases had no gene match. The CDR3 is CASGQGGQETQYF. The DNA of the CDR3 is TGTGCCAGCGGACAGGGGGGACAAGAGACCCAGTACTTC.

This clone was counted a single time. The rearrangement links TRBV7-8 to TRBJ1-1; D not resolved. CDR3 length: 17 amino acids. Germline CDR1 SGHVS, CDR2 FQNEAQ. The germline V and J ends were trimmed by 1 base and 0 bases, with 15 bases remaining between them. The CDR3: CASSLVGPRHMNTEAFF. The CDR3 DNA reads TGTGCCAGCAGCTTAGTAGGTCCCAGGCACATGAACACTGAAGCTTTCTTT.

The DNA for the CDR3 is TGTGCCAGCAGCCAAGAACCAGGGAACTATGGCTACACCTTC. It is translated as CASSQEPGNYGYTF. This chain joins TRBV3-1 (or the pseudogene TRBV3-2) and TRBJ1-2; tentative D call: TRBD1 (5 bases). This CDR3 is built from 14 residues. CDR1 is LGHDT, CDR2 YNNKEL, per germline (reference sequence). With 0 bases removed from V and 2 bases from J, the gap between germline ends came to 7 bases.

J is TRBJ2-5 and V is TRBV27, with D perhaps matching TRBD2 (5 bases). CDR1 is MNHEY, CDR2 SMNVEV, per germline (reference sequence). The length of the CDR3 is 14 residues. V was shortened by 5 bases and J by 3 bases, with 13 bases between the two germline ends. CDR3 protein: CASSKIGLEETQYF. In DNA, the CDR3 is TGTGCCAGCAGTAAAATCGGACTCGAAGAGACCCAGTACTTC.

The chain links TRBV6-1 to TRBJ1-1; D is ambiguous. The CDR3 is made up of 11 amino acids. CDR1 and CDR2 from the germline V gene are MNHNS and SASEGT. The germline V and J ends were trimmed by 3 bases and 11 bases, with 10 bases remaining between them. In DNA form, the CDR3 reads TGTGCCAGCAGTGAGAGGTTGGCGGCTTTCTTT. Residues: CASSERLAAFF.

This clone was seen only a few times. The rearrangement joins TRBV7-9 to TRBJ2-2; TRBD1 might be the D (6 bases). CDR3 length: 14 amino acids. The V gene's germline CDR1 is SEHNR and CDR2 FQNEAQ (reference sequence). DNA for the CDR3: TGTGCTAGGACCGGGACAACGAACACCGGGGAGCTGTTTTTT. Translation gives CARTGTTNTGELFF. The complete variable domain, with remaining parts taken from reference TRBV7-9 and TRBJ2-2, reads DTGVSQNPRHKITKRGQNVTFRCDPISEHNRLYWYRQTLGQGPEFLTYFQNEAQLEKSRLLSDRFSAERPKGSFSTLEIQRTEQGDSAMYLCARTGTTNTGELFFGEGSRLTVL.

The V call is TRBV27, the J call TRBJ1-6; possibly TRBD1 for D (5 bases). The V end lost 4 bases, the J end lost 7 bases, and 14 bases lay between the germline ends. CDR1 is MNHEY and CDR2 is SMNVEV in the germline V gene (reference sequence). CDR3 size: 15 residues. CDR3 DNA sequence: TGTGCCAGCAGTTCGGGGGACCCGGGCAATTCACCCCTCCACTTT. It codes for CASSSGDPGNSPLHF.

The chain joins TRBV28 to TRBJ1-5; D not certain. The CDR3 is 14 amino acids. CDR1 is MDHEN, CDR2 SYDVKM, per germline. The ends were cut back, 7 bases at V and 4 bases at J, with 14 bases in the middle. The CDR3 coding sequence is TGTGCCAGCAACACCCCAGGAGGAAATCAGCCCCAGCATTTT. Amino acids: CASNTPGGNQPQHF.

This clone came up a few times. The sample contains more than one DNA sequence encoding this CDR3. The chain employs TRBV6-2 or TRBV6-3 and TRBJ2-1, with 10 bases aligning to TRBD2. Germline loops: CDR1 MNHEY, CDR2 SVGEGT. J was trimmed by 4 bases and V by 0 bases; bases with no gene match: 6. CDR3 length equals 17 residues. The CDR3 DNA sequence: TGTGCCAGCAGTTACTCGGCTACTAGCGGGATTTACAATGAGCAGTTCTTC. Its translation: CASSYSATSGIYNEQFF.

Of note for this clone: The sample has other DNA sequences that encode this CDR3 too. The J gene is TRBJ1-5, the V gene TRBV27, with TRBD1 matching 7 bases. CDR1 MNHEY and CDR2 SMNVEV come from the germline V gene (reference sequence). V shed 2 bases, J shed 0 bases, and the junction held 4 bases outside the gene matches. The CDR3 covers 16 residues. The CDR3 spells CASSLTGDYSNQPQHF. For the CDR3, the DNA is TGTGCCAGCAGTTTAACAGGGGATTATAGCAATCAGCCCCAGCATTTT.

This clone came up once. V gene TRBV5-1 combines with J gene TRBJ2-1; the match to TRBD2 covers 7 bases. Germline CDR1 reads SGHRS; CDR2 reads YFSETQ. This CDR3 is 15 amino acids long. With V trimmed by 4 bases and J by 7 bases, 11 bases remained unmatched. CDR3 amino acids: CASSPGSGIENEQFF. CDR3 DNA sequence: TGCGCCAGCAGCCCCGGAAGCGGGATAGAGAATGAGCAGTTCTTC.

CDR3 in amino acids: CASTHNTGELFF. The CDR3 DNA reads as TGTGCCAGCACCCACAACACCGGGGAGCTGTTTTTT. The gene calls are TRBV6-5 and TRBJ2-2; D call uncertain. This CDR3 is 12 amino acids long. Trimming took 7 bases from V and 2 from J, leaving 5 bases between them. Germline CDR1 and CDR2: MNHEY and SVGAGI.

The CDR3 DNA follows: TGCGCCAGCAGCCAATCCTGGACTAGCTACGAATACTACGAGCAGTACTTC. Translating it yields CASSQSWTSYEYYEQYF. The chain is built from TRBV4-3 and TRBJ2-7; 8 bases match TRBD2. Germline CDR1 is LGHNA and CDR2 is YSLEER. The CDR3 is 17 residues long. J gave up 3 bases and V 2 bases, and 12 bases lay outside the gene matches.

This clone showed up just once. This chain joins TRBV9 and TRBJ2-7; D possibly matches TRBD1 or TRBD2 (5 bases each). The CDR3 is 15 residues long. The germline V and J ends were trimmed by 0 bases and 3 bases, with 13 bases remaining between them. Per the germline V gene, CDR1 is SGDLS and CDR2 is YYNGEE. This chain's CDR3 is CASSVGDPAIYEQYF. The CDR3 nucleotides are TGTGCCAGCAGCGTAGGGGACCCAGCAATCTACGAGCAGTACTTC.

This clone counts as medium-sized. The rearrangement joins TRBV6-4 to TRBJ2-3; weak D call: TRBD2 (6 bases). Per the germline V gene, CDR1 is MRHNA and CDR2 is SNTAGT. Trimming left V 5 bases short and J 0 bases short, with 6 bases between. The CDR3 loop spans 13 amino acids. The CDR3 DNA follows: TGTGCCAGCAGTAGCGGGAGCACAGATACGCAGTATTTT. Translation: CASSSGSTDTQYF.

J is TRBJ1-1 and V is TRBV12-1. TRBV12-1 is tagged as a pseudogene. This CDR3 has 13 residues. The CDR3 loop reads CALLPRLNTEAFF. CDR3 in DNA: TGTGCCCTCTTGCCACGGCTAAACACTGAAGCTTTCTTT.